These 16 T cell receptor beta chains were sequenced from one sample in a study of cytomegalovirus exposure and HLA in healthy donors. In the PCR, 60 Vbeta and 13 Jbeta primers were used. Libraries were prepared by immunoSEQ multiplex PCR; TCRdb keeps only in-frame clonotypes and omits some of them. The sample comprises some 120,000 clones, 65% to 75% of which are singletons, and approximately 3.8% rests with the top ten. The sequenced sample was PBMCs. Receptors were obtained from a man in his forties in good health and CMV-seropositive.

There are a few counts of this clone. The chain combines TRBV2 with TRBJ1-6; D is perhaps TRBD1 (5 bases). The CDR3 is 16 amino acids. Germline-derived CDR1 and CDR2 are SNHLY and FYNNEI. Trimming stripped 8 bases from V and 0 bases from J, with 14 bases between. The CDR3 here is CASLDSPSSYNSPLHF. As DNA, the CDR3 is TGTGCCAGCCTAGACAGTCCAAGCTCCTATAATTCACCCCTCCACTTT.

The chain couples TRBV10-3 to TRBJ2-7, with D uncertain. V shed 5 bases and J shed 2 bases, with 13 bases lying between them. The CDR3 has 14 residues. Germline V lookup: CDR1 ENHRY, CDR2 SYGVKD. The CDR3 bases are TGTGCCATCAGTATGACTTCAACAACCTACGAGCAGTACTTC. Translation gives CAISMTSTTYEQYF.

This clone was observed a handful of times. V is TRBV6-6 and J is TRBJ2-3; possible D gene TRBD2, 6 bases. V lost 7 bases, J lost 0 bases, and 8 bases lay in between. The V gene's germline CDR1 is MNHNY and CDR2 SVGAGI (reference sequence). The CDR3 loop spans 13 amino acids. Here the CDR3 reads CASTAGSTDTQYF. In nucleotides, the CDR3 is TGTGCCAGCACGGCGGGGAGCACAGATACGCAGTATTTT.

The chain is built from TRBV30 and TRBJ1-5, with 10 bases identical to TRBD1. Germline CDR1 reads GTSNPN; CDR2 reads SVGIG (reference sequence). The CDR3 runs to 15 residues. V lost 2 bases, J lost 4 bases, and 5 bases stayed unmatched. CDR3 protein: CAWSLGTGDNQPQHF. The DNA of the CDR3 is TGTGCCTGGAGTTTAGGGACAGGGGATAATCAGCCCCAGCATTTT.

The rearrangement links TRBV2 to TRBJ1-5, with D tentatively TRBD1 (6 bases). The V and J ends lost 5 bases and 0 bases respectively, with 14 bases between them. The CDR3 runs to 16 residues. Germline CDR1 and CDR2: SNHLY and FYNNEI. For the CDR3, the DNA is TGTGCCAGCAGTACGGACAGCCCATATAGCAATCAGCCCCAGCATTTT. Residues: CASSTDSPYSNQPQHF.

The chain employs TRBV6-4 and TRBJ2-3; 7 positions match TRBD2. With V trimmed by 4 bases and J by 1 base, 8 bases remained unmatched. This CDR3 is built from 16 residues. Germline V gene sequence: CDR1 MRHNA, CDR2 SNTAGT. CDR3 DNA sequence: TGTGCCAGCAGTGTCCTCGGCGGGGGAGGCACAGATACGCAGTATTTT. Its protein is CASSVLGGGGTDTQYF.

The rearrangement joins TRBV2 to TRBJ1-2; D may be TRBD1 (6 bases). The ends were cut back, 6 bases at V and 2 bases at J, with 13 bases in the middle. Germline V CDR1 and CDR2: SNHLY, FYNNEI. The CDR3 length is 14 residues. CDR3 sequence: CASSVDSLNYGYTF. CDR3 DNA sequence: TGTGCCAGCAGCGTGGACAGCTTAAACTATGGCTACACCTTC.

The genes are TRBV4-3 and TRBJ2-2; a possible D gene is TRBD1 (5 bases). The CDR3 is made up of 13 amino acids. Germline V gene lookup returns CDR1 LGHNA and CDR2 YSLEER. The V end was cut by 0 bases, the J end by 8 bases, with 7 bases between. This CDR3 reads CASSQEYRGELFF. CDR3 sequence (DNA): TGCGCCAGCAGCCAAGAGTACAGGGGGGAGCTGTTTTTT.

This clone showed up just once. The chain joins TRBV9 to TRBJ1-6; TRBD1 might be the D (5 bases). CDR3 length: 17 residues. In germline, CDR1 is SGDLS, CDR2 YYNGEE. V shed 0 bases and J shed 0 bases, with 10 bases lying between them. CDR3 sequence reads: CASSVATGGSYNSPLHF. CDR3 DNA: TGTGCCAGCAGCGTAGCTACCGGGGGCTCCTATAATTCACCCCTCCACTTT.

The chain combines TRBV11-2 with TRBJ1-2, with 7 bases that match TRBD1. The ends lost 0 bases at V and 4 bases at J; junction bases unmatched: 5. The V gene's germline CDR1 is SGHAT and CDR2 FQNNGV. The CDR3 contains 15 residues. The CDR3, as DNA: TGTGCCAGCAGCTTAGAAGGGGGGACAGCCTATGGCTACACCTTC. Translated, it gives CASSLEGGTAYGYTF.

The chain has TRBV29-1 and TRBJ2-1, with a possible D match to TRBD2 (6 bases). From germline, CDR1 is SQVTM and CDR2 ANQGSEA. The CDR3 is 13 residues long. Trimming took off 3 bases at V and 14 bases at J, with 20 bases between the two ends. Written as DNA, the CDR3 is TGCAGCGTTGAGGGGATCTCCGGGACTTCTAAGTTCTTC. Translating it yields CSVEGISGTSKFF.

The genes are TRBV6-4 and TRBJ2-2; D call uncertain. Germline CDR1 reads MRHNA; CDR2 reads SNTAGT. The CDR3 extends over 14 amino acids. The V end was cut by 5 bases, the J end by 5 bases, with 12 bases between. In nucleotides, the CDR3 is TGTGCCAGCAGTCTTCTCCACGAGACCGGGGAGCTGTTTTTT. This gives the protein CASSLLHETGELFF.

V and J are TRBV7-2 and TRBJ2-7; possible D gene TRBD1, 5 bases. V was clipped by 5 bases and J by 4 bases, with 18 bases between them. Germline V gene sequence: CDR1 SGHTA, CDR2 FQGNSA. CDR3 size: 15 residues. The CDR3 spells CASSPRQSLWYEQYF. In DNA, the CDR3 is TGTGCCAGCAGCCCCCGACAGTCCCTGTGGTACGAGCAGTACTTC. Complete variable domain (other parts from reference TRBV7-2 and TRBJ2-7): GAGVSQSPSNKVTEKGKDVELRCDPISGHTALYWYRQSLGQGLEFLIYFQGNSAPDKSGLPSDRFSAERTGGSVSTLTIQRTQQEDSAVYLCASSPRQSLWYEQYFGPGTRLTVT.

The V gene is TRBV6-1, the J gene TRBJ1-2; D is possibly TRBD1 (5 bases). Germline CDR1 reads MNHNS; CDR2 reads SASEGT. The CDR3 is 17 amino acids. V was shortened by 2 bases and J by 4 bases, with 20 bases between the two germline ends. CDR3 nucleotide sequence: TGTGCCAGCAGTGAAACCCTGCTGACAGCTACGGCCTATGGCTACACCTTC. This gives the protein CASSETLLTATAYGYTF.

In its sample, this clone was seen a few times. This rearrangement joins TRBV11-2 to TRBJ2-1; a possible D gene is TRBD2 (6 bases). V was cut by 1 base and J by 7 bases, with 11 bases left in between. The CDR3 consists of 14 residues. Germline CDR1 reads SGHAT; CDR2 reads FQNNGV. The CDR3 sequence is CASSLGVAGNEQFF. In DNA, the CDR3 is TGTGCCAGCAGCTTAGGGGTGGCGGGGAATGAGCAGTTCTTC. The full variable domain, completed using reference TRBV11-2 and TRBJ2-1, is EAGVAQSPRYKIIEKRQSVAFWCNPISGHATLYWYQQILGQGPKLLIQFQNNGVVDDSQLPKDRFSAERLKGVDSTLKIQPAKLEDSAVYLCASSLGVAGNEQFFGPGTRLTVL.

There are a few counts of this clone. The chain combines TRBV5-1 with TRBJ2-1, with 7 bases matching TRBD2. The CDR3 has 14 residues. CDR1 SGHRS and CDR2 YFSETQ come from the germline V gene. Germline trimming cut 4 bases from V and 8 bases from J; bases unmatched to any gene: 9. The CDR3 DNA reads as TGCGCCAGCAGCCGGGCGGGAGACATGGATGAGCAGTTCTTC. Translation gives CASSRAGDMDEQFF. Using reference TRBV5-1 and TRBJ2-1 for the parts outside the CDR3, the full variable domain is KAGVTQTPRYLIKTRGQQVTLSCSPISGHRSVSWYQQTPGQGLQFLFEYFSETQRNKGNFPGRFSGRQFSNSRSEMNVSTLELGDSALYLCASSRAGDMDEQFFGPGTRLTVL.